This T cell receptor beta chain derives from a study of CD8 T cells in Susac syndrome. CD8+ and CD4+ T cells taken from blood had their TCR beta sequenced. It was negative isolation that provided the CD8+ and CD4+ T cells, whereas TEMRA cells were enriched by FACS. Germline values: CDR1 MDHEN, CDR2 SYDVKM. V lost 7 bases and J lost 6; bases outside the gene matches: 12. CDR3 length: 14 residues. Roughly 0.5 to 1 ug RNA was reverse transcribed with random hexamers. Amplification of TCR beta CDR3 used immunoSEQ multiplex PCR across 54 Vbeta and 13 Jbeta. TCRdb reanalysed the immunoSEQ multiplex PCR reads using MiXCR and keeps one entry per CDR3 protein. The data hold 180,000 or so distinct CDR3 sequences, with about 93% observed a single time.

The rearrangement uses TRBV28 and TRBJ2-7; 7 positions agree with TRBD1. Sequenced sample: CD4+ T cells from PBMCs. The clonotype was recovered from a human donor in good health. The CDR3 reads CASKLLGGSGEQYF. In DNA, the CDR3 is TGTGCCAGCAAGTTGTTAGGGGGCTCGGGCGAGCAGTACTTC. Based on the CDR3 plus reference TRBV28 and TRBJ2-7, the full variable domain is DVKVTQSSRYLVKRTGEKVFLECVQDMDHENMFWYRQDPGLGLRLIYFSYDVKMKEKGDIPEGYSVSREKKERFSLILESASTNQTSMYLCASKLLGGSGEQYFGPGTRLTVT.